The 4 T cell receptor beta chains below come from one sample, sequenced in a study of CD8 T cells in ankylosing spondylitis (dated by TCRdb to about 2017). The receptor library was made with 5' RACE. The instrument given in TCRdb is Illumina HiSeq 2500. The public reads were reprocessed in TCRdb via fastp at Q25 and MiXCR, keeping in-frame beta chains. Rows with a matching CDR3 protein are joined into one entry that keeps the most common DNA and genes. The sample table records nearly 350,000 distinct CDR3 sequences; roughly 14% of these occur just once. The ten largest clones take up about 1.1% of the sample. Material: blood, either unsorted or a sorted T cell fraction (not recorded which). The origin of the receptors is a male donor with ankylosing spondylitis or in good health (not recorded which).

This clonotype was observed a few times. The chain recombines TRBV3-1 with TRBJ2-3, with 8 positions matching TRBD2. Germline assignment: CDR1 LGHDT and CDR2 YNNKEL (reference sequence). J gave up 5 bases and V 5 bases, and 6 bases lay outside the gene matches. This CDR3 region has 14 residues. CDR3 amino acids: CASSFSGDLDTQYF. As DNA, the CDR3 is TGTGCCAGCAGCTTTAGCGGGGACCTAGATACGCAGTATTTT.

This clonotype appeared once. V gene TRBV10-3 combines with J gene TRBJ2-2, with 7 bases fitting TRBD2. The CDR3 covers 17 residues. Germline CDR1 and CDR2: ENHRY and SYGVKD. After removal of 10 bases from V and 1 base from J, the junction contained 15 bases not matched to a gene. The CDR3 spells CATTGTNGRWNTGELFF. CDR3 in DNA: TGTGCCACAACTGGGACTAACGGGAGGTGGAACACCGGGGAGCTGTTTTTT.

This clonotype has at least ten counts. The CDR3 is CASSDPDRGDNYGYTF. In DNA form, the CDR3 reads TGTGCCAGCAGTGACCCCGACAGAGGCGATAACTATGGCTACACCTTC. V gene TRBV25-1 combines with J gene TRBJ1-2, with TRBD1 as a possible D gene (5 bases). Germline V gene sequence: CDR1 MGHDK, CDR2 SYGVNS. This CDR3 contains 16 residues. V lost 3 bases to trimming and J lost 1 base, with 15 bases between them.

This sequence joins TRBV29-1 and TRBJ2-3; perhaps TRBD2 as D (5 bases). CDR3 size: 13 residues. V was clipped by 5 bases and J by 0 bases, with 9 bases between them. Germline V gene lookup returns CDR1 SQVTM and CDR2 ANQGSEA. As DNA, the CDR3 is TGCAGCGTTAGGCGGGTTAGCACAGATACGCAGTATTTT. Amino acids: CSVRRVSTDTQYF.